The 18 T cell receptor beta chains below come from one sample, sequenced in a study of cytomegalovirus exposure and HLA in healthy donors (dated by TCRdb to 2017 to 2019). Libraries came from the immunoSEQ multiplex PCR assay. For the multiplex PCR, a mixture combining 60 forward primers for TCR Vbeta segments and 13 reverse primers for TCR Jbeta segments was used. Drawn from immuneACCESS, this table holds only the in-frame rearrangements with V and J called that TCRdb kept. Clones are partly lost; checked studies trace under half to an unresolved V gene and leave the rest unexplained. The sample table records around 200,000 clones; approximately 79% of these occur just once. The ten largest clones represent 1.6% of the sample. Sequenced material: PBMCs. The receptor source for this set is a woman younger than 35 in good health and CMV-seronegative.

CDR3 in amino acids: CASSPGQGGSKGTGELFF. In DNA, the CDR3 is TGCGCCAGCAGCCCAGGACAGGGTGGCTCCAAGGGAACCGGGGAGCTGTTTTTT. The chain is built from TRBV5-1 and TRBJ2-2; 8 bases are shared with TRBD1. This CDR3 has 18 amino acids. V was clipped by 4 bases and J by 5 bases; unmatched bases: 16. CDR1 and CDR2 from the germline V gene are SGHRS and YFSETQ.

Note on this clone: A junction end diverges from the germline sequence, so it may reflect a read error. The CDR3 bases are TGTTCCAGCAGCATGACAGATAGCCCTGAAGCTTTCTTT. It is translated as CSSSMTDSPEAFF. The rearrangement links TRBV7-9 to TRBJ1-1, with D possibly TRBD1 on 5 matching bases. The CDR3 length is 13 residues. Germline V CDR1 and CDR2: SEHNR, FQNEAQ (reference sequence).

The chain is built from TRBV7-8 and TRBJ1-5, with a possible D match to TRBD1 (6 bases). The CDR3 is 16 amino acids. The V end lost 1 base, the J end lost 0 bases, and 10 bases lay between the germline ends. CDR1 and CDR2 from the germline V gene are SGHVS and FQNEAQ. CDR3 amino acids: CASSLEGVVSNQPQHF. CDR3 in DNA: TGTGCCAGCAGCTTAGAGGGGGTAGTTAGCAATCAGCCCCAGCATTTT.

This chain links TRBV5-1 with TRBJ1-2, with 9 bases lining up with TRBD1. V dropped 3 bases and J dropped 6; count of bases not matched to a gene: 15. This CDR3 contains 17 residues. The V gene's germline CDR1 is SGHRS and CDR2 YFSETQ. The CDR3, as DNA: TGCGCCAGCAGCTCCTGGGGGGAGACAGGGGGTAAGAATGGCTACACCTTC. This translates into CASSSWGETGGKNGYTF.

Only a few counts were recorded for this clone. CDR3 DNA sequence: TGCAGCGTGGTAAAAACAGTTGGTGAAAAACTGTTTTTT. Amino acid sequence: CSVVKTVGEKLFF. The rearrangement joins TRBV29-1 to TRBJ1-4; D ambiguous. With 6 bases removed from V and 7 bases from J, the gap between germline ends came to 15 bases. There are 13 residues in the CDR3. Germline assignment: CDR1 SQVTM and CDR2 ANQGSEA.

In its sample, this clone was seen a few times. Here the CDR3 DNA reads TGTGCCAGCAGTTACCAGGGAAGCTCCTACGAGCAGTACTTC. Protein sequence: CASSYQGSSYEQYF. The V and J genes are TRBV6-6 and TRBJ2-7, with D possibly TRBD1 on 5 matching bases. The CDR3 has 14 amino acids. Germline lookup yields CDR1 MNHNY and CDR2 SVGAGI (reference sequence). Trimming left V 2 bases short and J 0 bases short, with 8 bases between.

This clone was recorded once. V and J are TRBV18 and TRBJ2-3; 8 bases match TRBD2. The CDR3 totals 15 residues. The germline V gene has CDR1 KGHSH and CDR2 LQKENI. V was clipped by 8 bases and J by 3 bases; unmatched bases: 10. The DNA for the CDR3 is TGTGCCAGCCCCCCCCGGGGGGGCCAAACAGATACGCAGTATTTT. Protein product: CASPPRGGQTDTQYF.

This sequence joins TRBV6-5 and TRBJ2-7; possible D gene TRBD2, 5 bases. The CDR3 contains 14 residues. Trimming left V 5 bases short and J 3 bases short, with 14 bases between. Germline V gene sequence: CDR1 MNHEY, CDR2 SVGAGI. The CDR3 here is CASSPVGSVYEQYF. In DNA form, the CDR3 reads TGTGCCAGCAGTCCCGTCGGTAGCGTCTACGAGCAGTACTTC.

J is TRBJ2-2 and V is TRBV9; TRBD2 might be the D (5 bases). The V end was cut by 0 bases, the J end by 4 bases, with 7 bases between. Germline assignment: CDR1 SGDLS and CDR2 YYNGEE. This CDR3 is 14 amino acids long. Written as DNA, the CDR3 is TGTGCCAGCAGCGTAGTGGGGAGCACCGGGGAGCTGTTTTTT. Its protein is CASSVVGSTGELFF. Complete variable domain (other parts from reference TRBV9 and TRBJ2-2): DSGVTQTPKHLITATGQRVTLRCSPRSGDLSVYWYQQSLDQGLQFLIQYYNGEERAKGNILERFSAQQFPDLHSELNLSSLELGDSALYFCASSVVGSTGELFFGEGSRLTVL.

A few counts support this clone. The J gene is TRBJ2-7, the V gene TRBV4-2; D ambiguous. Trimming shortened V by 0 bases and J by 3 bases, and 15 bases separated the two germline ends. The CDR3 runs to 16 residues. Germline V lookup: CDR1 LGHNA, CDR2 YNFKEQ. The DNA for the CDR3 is TGTGCCAGCAGCCAAGATATCCGCGGCGGATACTACGAGCAGTACTTC. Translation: CASSQDIRGGYYEQYF.

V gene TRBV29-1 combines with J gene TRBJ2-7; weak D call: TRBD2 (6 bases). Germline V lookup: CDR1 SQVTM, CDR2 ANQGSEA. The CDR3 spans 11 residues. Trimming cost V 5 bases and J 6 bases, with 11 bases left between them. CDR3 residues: CSVPLGGEQYF. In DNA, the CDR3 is TGCAGCGTTCCCCTGGGGGGCGAGCAGTACTTC.

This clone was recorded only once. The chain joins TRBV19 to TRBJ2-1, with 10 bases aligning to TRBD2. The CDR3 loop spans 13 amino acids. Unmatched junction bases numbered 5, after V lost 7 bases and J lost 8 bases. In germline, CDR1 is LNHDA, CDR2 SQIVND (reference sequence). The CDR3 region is CASTGTSVDEQFF. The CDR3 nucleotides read TGTGCCAGTACCGGGACTAGCGTCGATGAGCAGTTCTTC.

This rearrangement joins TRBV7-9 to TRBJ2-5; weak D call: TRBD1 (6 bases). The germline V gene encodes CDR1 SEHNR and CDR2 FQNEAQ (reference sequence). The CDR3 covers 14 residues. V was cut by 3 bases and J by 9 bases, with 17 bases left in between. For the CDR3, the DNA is TGTGCCAGCAGCTTTGGACAGACCGCATCGGCCCAGTACTTC. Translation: CASSFGQTASAQYF.

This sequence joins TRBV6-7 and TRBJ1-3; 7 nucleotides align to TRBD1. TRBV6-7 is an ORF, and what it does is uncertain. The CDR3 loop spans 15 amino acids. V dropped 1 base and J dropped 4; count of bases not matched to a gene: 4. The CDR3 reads CASSYLTGKGNTIYF. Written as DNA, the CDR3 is TGTGCCAGCAGTTACTTGACAGGGAAAGGAAACACCATATATTTT.

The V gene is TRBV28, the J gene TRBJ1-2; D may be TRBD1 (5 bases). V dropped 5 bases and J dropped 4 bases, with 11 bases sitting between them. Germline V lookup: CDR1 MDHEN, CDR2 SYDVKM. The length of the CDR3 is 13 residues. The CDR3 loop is CASSPQGGYGYTF. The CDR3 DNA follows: TGTGCCAGCAGTCCCCAGGGTGGCTATGGCTACACCTTC.

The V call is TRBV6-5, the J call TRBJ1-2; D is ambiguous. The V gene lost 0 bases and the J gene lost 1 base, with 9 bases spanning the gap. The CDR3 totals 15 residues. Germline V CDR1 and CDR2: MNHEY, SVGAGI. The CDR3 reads CASSYSPGSNYGYTF. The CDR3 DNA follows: TGTGCCAGCAGTTACTCGCCGGGGAGTAACTATGGCTACACCTTC.

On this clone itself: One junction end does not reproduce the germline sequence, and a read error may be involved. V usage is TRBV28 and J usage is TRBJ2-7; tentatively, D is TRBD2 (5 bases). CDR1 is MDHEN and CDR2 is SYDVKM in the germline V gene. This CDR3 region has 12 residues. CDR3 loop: CASFDIPTGINF. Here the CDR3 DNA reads TGTGCCAGCTTCGATATCCCAACGGGAATCAACTTC.

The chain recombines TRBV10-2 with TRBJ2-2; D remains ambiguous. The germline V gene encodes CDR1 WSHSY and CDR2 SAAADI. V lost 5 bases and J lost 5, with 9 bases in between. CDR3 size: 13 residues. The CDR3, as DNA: TGCGCCAGCAGTCCTCTAGATACCGGGGAGCTGTTTTTT. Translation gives CASSPLDTGELFF.